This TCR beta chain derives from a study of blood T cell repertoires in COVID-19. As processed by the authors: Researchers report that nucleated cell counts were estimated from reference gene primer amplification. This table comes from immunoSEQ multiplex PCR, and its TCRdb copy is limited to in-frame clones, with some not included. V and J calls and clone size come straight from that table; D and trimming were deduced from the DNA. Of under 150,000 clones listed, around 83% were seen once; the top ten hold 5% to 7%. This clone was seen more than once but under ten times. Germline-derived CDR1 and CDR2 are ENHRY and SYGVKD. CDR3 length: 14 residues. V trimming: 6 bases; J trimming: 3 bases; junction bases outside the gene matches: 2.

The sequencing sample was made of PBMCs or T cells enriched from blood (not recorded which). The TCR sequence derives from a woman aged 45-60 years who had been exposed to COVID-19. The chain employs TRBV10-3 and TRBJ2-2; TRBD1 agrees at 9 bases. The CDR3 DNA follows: TGTGCCATCAGGCGGACAGGGGACACCGGGGAGCTGTTTTTT. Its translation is CAIRRTGDTGELFF.